This T cell receptor beta chain was recovered during a study of blood T cell repertoires in COVID-19. As for the study in general: Samples of COVID-19 (acute and convalescent) were obtained from the United States, Italy and Spain.

Germline V gene data show CDR1 as MNHEY and CDR2 as SVGAGI. The germline V and J ends were trimmed by 6 bases and 6 bases, with 17 bases remaining between them. CDR3 length: 14 residues. TCRdb's copy holds only in-frame clones and misses some; the assay was immunoSEQ multiplex PCR. The table lists 200,000 to 250,000 clones, 80% to 85% of them singletons, with about 2.4% in the top ten. This clone was seen only once. This rearrangement joins TRBV6-5 to TRBJ1-2; D not certain. This clonotype was obtained from a woman aged 55-70 years with acute or convalescent COVID-19. The sequenced sample was peripheral blood. CDR3 bases: TGTGCCAGCAGCAATAAATGGGCCGGGGATGGCTACACCTTC. It encodes CASSNKWAGDGYTF.